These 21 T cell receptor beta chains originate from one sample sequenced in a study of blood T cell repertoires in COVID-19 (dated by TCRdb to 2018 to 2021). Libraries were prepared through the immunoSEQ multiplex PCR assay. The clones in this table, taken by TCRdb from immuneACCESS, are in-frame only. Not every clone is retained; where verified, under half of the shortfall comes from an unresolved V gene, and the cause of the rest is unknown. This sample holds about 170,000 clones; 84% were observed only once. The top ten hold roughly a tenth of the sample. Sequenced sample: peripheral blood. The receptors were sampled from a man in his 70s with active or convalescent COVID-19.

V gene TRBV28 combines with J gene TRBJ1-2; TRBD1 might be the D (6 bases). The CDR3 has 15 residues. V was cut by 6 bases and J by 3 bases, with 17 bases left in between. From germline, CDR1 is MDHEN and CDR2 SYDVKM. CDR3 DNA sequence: TGTGCCAGCAGCTGGGGGGGCGCGGGTTACTATGGCTACACCTTC. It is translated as CASSWGGAGYYGYTF.

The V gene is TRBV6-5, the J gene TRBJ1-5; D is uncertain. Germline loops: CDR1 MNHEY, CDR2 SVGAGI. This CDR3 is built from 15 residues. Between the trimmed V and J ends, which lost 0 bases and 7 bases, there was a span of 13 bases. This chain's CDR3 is CASSYSNARQQPQHF. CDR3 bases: TGTGCCAGCAGTTACTCGAATGCGAGGCAACAGCCCCAGCATTTT.

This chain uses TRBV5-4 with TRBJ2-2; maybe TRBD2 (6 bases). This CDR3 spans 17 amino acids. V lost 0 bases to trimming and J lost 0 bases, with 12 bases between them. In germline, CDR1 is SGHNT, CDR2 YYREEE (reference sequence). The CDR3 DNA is TGTGCCAGCAGCTTGGCGGTGGGAGGTGCGAACACCGGGGAGCTGTTTTTT. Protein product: CASSLAVGGANTGELFF. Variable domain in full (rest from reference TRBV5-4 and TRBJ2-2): ETGVTQSPTHLIKTRGQQVTLRCSSQSGHNTVSWYQQALGQGPQFIFQYYREEENGRGNFPPRFSGLQFPNYSSELNVNALELDDSALYLCASSLAVGGANTGELFFGEGSRLTVL.

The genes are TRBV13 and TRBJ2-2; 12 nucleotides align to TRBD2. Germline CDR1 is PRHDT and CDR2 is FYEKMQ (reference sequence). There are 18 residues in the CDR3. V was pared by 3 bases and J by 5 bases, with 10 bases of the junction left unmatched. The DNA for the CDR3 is TGTGCCAGCAGCTTCTCTAGCGGGAGGGCCCTGGGGACCGGGGAGCTGTTTTTT. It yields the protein CASSFSSGRALGTGELFF. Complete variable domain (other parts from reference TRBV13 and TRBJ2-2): AAGVIQSPRHLIKEKRETATLKCYPIPRHDTVYWYQQGPGQDPQFLISFYEKMQSDKGSIPDRFSAQQFSDYHSELNMSSLELGDSALYFCASSFSSGRALGTGELFFGEGSRLTVL.

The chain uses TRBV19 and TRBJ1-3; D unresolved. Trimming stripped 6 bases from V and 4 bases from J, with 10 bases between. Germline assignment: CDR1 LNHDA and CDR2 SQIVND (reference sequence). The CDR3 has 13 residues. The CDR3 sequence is CASRTERGNTIYF. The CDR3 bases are TGTGCCAGTAGGACGGAGCGGGGAAACACCATATATTTT.

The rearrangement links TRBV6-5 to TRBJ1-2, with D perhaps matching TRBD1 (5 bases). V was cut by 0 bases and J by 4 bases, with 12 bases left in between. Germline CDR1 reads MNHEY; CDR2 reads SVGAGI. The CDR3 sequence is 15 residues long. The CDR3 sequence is CASSYSRAWGYGYTF. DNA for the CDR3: TGTGCCAGCAGTTACTCCAGGGCCTGGGGCTATGGCTACACCTTC.

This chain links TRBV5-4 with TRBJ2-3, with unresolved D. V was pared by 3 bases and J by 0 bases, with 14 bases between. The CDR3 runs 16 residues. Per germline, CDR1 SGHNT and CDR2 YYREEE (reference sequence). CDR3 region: CASSSQQKSSTDTQYF. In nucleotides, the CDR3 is TGTGCCAGCAGCTCACAACAGAAATCTAGCACAGATACGCAGTATTTT.

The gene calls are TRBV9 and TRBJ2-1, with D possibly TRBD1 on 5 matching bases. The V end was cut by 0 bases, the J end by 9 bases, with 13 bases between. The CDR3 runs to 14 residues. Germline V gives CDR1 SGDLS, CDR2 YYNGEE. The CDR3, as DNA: TGTGCCAGCAGCGTAGCTGGGGTAAGGGGTGAGCAGTTCTTC. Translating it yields CASSVAGVRGEQFF.

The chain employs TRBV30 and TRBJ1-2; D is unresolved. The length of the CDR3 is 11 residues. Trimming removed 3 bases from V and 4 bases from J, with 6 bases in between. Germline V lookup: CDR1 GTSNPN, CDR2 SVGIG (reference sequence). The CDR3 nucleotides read TGTGCCTGGAGCCCCATCTATGGCTACACCTTC. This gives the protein CAWSPIYGYTF.

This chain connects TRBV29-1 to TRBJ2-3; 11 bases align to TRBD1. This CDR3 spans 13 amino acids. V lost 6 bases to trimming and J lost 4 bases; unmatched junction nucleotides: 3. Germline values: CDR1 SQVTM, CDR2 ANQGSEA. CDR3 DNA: TGCAGCGTCGGACAGGGGGCAGCAGATACGCAGTATTTT. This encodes CSVGQGAADTQYF.

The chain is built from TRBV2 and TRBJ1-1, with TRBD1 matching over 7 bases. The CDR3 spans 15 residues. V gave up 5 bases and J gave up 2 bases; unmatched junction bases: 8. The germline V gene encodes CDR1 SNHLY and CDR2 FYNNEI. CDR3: CASSSSWDSNTEAFF. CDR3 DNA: TGTGCCAGCAGTTCATCCTGGGACAGCAACACTGAAGCTTTCTTT.

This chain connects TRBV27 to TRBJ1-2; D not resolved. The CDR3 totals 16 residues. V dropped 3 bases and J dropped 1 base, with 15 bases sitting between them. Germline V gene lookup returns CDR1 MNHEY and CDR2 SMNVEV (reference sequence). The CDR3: CASSFLTRDYNYGYTF. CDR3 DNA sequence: TGTGCCAGCAGTTTCCTTACTCGGGATTATAACTATGGCTACACCTTC.

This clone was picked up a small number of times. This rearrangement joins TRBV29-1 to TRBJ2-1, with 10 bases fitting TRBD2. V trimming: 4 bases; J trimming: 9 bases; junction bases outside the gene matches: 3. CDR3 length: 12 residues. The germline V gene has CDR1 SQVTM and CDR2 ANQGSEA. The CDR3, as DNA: TGCAGCGTTGGGGGGACTAGCGCTGAGCAGTTCTTC. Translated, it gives CSVGGTSAEQFF.

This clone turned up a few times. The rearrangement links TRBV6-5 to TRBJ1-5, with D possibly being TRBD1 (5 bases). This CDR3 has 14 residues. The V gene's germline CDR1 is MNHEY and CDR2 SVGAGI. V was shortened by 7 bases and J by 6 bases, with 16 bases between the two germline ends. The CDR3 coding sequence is TGTGCCAGCAAGGCGCAGGGAAGGGGTCAGCCCCAGCATTTT. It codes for CASKAQGRGQPQHF.

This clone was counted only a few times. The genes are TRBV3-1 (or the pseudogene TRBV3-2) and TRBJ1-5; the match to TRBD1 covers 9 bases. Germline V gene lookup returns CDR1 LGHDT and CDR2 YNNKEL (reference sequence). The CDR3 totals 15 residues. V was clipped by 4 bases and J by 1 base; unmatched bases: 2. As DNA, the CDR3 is TGTGCCAGCAGCCGCGACAGGGGGAGCAATCAGCCCCAGCATTTT. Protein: CASSRDRGSNQPQHF.

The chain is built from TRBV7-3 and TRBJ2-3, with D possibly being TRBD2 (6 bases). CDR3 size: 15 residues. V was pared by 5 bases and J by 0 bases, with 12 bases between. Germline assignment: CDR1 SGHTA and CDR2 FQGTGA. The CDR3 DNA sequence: TGTGCCAGCAGCAAGGCGGGGTTTAGCACAGATACGCAGTATTTT. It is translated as CASSKAGFSTDTQYF.

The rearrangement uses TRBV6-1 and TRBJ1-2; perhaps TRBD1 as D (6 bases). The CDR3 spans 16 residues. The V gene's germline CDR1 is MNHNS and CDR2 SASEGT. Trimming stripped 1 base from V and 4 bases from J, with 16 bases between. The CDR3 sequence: CASSEGGTPTFYGYTF. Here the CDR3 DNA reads TGTGCCAGCAGTGAAGGTGGGACACCTACATTCTATGGCTACACCTTC.

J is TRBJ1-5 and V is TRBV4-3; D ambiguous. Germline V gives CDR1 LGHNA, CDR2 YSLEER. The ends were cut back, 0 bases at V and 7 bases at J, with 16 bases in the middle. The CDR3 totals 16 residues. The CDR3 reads CASSQDLEGSGQPQHF. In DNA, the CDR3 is TGCGCCAGCAGCCAAGATCTGGAGGGAAGTGGACAGCCCCAGCATTTT.

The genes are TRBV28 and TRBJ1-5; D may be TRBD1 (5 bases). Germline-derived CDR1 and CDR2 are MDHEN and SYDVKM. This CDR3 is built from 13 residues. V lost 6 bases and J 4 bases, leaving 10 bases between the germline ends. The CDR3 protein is CASSADRNQPQHF. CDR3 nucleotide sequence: TGTGCCAGCAGCGCCGACAGAAATCAGCCCCAGCATTTT.

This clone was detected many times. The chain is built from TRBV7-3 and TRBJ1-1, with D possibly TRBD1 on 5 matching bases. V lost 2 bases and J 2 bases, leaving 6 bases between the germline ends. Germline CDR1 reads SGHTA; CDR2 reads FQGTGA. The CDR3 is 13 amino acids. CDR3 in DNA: TGTGCCAGCAGCTTAGACAGTAACACTGAAGCTTTCTTT. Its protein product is CASSLDSNTEAFF.

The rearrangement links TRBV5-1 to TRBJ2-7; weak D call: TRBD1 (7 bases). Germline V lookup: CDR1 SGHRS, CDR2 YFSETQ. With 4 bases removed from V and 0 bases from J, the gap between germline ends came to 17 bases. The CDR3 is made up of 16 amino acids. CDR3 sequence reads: CASSGGPGQSSYEQYF. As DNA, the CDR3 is TGCGCCAGCAGCGGGGGGCCGGGACAGAGCTCCTACGAGCAGTACTTC.